A single sample is the source of the 20 T cell receptor beta chains below, sequenced in a study of shared clonotypes between healthy human individuals. Sequencing was performed with immunoSEQ multiplex PCR; in TCRdb, only in-frame clones are kept and a portion is missing. The sample consists of a few million clones, around 93% of them appearing once. CD45RO negativity and positive selection for CCR7 defined naive CD8 cells, a population that excluded terminally differentiated effector memory CD45RA+ cells. The source material was naive CD8+ T cells from PBMCs. The receptor set was obtained from a man aged 18 to 35 in good health. Some clones in this sample may be carry-over from other donors' samples.

The gene calls are TRBV5-1 and TRBJ2-7; the D call may be TRBD1 or TRBD2 (5 bases each). This CDR3 contains 15 residues. CDR1 SGHRS and CDR2 YFSETQ come from the germline V gene. V was clipped by 0 bases and J by 4 bases, with 14 bases between them. CDR3 bases: TGCGCCAGCAGCTTGGCCGAGGGGATCCCTTACGAGCAGTACTTC. It yields the protein CASSLAEGIPYEQYF.

This clone was recorded once. Other DNA sequences in this sample translate to the same CDR3. Here the CDR3 DNA reads TGTGCTAGTGGTTTGGGGACTGAAGCTTTCTTT. Translation gives CASGLGTEAFF. The genes are TRBV12-5 and TRBJ1-1, with D unclear. CDR3 length: 11 residues. V lost 1 base and J 5 bases, leaving 2 bases between the germline ends. Germline V gene data show CDR1 as LGHNT and CDR2 as FRNRAP.

The chain joins TRBV7-9 to TRBJ2-3; D remains ambiguous. V was shortened by 5 bases and J by 8 bases, with 11 bases between the two germline ends. Germline values: CDR1 SEHNR, CDR2 FQNEAQ (reference sequence). CDR3 length: 12 residues. The CDR3 coding sequence is TGTGCCAGCAGCCCCAGTGAGGCTACGCAGTATTTT. It translates to CASSPSEATQYF. Full variable domain (missing parts from reference TRBV7-9 and TRBJ2-3): DTGVSQNPRHKITKRGQNVTFRCDPISEHNRLYWYRQTLGQGPEFLTYFQNEAQLEKSRLLSDRFSAERPKGSFSTLEIQRTEQGDSAMYLCASSPSEATQYFGPGTRLTVL.

V is TRBV27 and J is TRBJ1-1; D is unclear. The germline V and J ends were trimmed by 5 bases and 1 base, with 11 bases remaining between them. Germline lookup yields CDR1 MNHEY and CDR2 SMNVEV (reference sequence). This CDR3 has 14 amino acids. The CDR3 loop reads CASSDSTTNTEAFF. The CDR3 region has the DNA TGTGCCAGCAGTGATAGTACAACGAACACTGAAGCTTTCTTT.

This clone occurred once. This rearrangement joins TRBV25-1 to TRBJ2-1; TRBD2 agrees at 8 bases. J gave up 8 bases and V 6 bases, and 9 bases lay outside the gene matches. CDR1 is MGHDK and CDR2 is SYGVNS in the germline V gene. This CDR3 is built from 14 residues. This CDR3 is CASSRGAGGDEQFF. In DNA form, the CDR3 reads TGTGCCAGCAGCCGAGGGGCGGGGGGAGATGAGCAGTTCTTC.

The chain combines TRBV6-1 with TRBJ2-7, with 7 nucleotides matching TRBD1. In germline, CDR1 is MNHNS, CDR2 SASEGT. This CDR3 contains 15 residues. V gave up 4 bases and J gave up 0 bases; unmatched junction bases: 6. The CDR3, as DNA: TGTGCCAGCAGTGGATACAGGGGCAGCTCCTACGAGCAGTACTTC. This translates into CASSGYRGSSYEQYF.

J is TRBJ2-1 and V is TRBV27; 7 bases are shared with TRBD1. This CDR3 has 11 amino acids. With V trimmed by 5 bases and J by 15 bases, 7 bases remained unmatched. Per germline, CDR1 MNHEY and CDR2 SMNVEV (reference sequence). CDR3 amino acids: CASSPGQTLFF. The CDR3 DNA follows: TGTGCCAGCAGTCCGGGACAGACCCTGTTCTTC.

The V gene is TRBV28, the J gene TRBJ1-1; TRBD1 might be the D (5 bases). Trimming left V 5 bases short and J 3 bases short, with 16 bases between. Germline CDR1 MDHEN, CDR2 SYDVKM. The CDR3 sequence is 15 residues long. The CDR3 reads CASSLSTVSYTEAFF. The CDR3 DNA follows: TGTGCCAGCAGTCTCTCGACAGTCTCTTACACTGAAGCTTTCTTT.

The V gene is TRBV6-1, the J gene TRBJ1-2, with D tentatively TRBD1 (6 bases). There are 14 residues in the CDR3. The germline CDR1 and CDR2 sequences are MNHNS and SASEGT. Trimming shortened V by 4 bases and J by 0 bases, and 9 bases separated the two germline ends. CDR3 coding DNA: TGTGCCAGCAGTGGACAGGCAGCTAACTATGGCTACACCTTC. Its translation is CASSGQAANYGYTF.

The chain links TRBV7-2 to TRBJ2-6; either TRBD1 or TRBD2 may supply D (6 bases each). In germline, CDR1 is SGHTA, CDR2 FQGNSA. V was cut by 6 bases and J by 12 bases, with 18 bases left in between. CDR3 size: 14 residues. CDR3 in amino acids: CASSGLLGGSVLTF. CDR3 sequence (DNA): TGTGCCAGCAGTGGATTACTCGGGGGCAGCGTCCTGACTTTC.

The chain couples TRBV6-6 to TRBJ2-4; TRBD1 matches 9 bases. The CDR3 extends over 16 amino acids. Trimming took 6 bases from V and 1 from J; bases not matched to a gene: 7. Per the germline V gene, CDR1 is MNHNY and CDR2 is SVGAGI (reference sequence). Here the CDR3 DNA reads TGTGCCAGCAGCTCCTGGGACAGGGCGGCCAAAAACATTCAGTACTTC. It is translated as CASSSWDRAAKNIQYF.

CDR3 protein: CASSFDGNTIYF. CDR3 sequence (DNA): TGTGCCAGCAGTTTTGATGGAAACACCATATATTTT. This sequence joins TRBV27 and TRBJ1-3; D call uncertain. The CDR3 totals 12 residues. Trimming stripped 3 bases from V and 3 bases from J, with 3 bases between. CDR1 is MNHEY, CDR2 SMNVEV, per germline (reference sequence).

This clone was seen more than once but under ten times. This chain uses TRBV29-1 with TRBJ2-5; D unresolved. V lost 3 bases to trimming and J lost 5 bases, with 4 bases between them. Germline CDR1 is SQVTM and CDR2 is ANQGSEA. This CDR3 comprises 10 residues. The CDR3 reads CSVDAETQYF. The CDR3 DNA reads TGCAGCGTTGACGCCGAGACCCAGTACTTC.

This clone was recorded only once. This chain joins TRBV27 and TRBJ1-5; 10 positions agree with TRBD1. The CDR3 consists of 18 residues. V shed 9 bases, J shed 0 bases, and the junction held 14 bases outside the gene matches. Per the germline V gene, CDR1 is MNHEY and CDR2 is SMNVEV (reference sequence). CDR3 DNA: TGTGCCAGTTCAAGAACCGGGACAGGGGCATATAGCAATCAGCCCCAGCATTTT. It translates to CASSRTGTGAYSNQPQHF.

The chain links TRBV7-6 to TRBJ2-3; D is perhaps TRBD1 (5 bases). The germline gives CDR1 SGHVS, CDR2 FNYEAQ. This CDR3 has 15 amino acids. Trimming stripped 3 bases from V and 6 bases from J, with 16 bases between. Written as DNA, the CDR3 is TGTGCCAGCAGCTTTTCAGGGTACCTCCTGGATACGCAGTATTTT. Its protein is CASSFSGYLLDTQYF.

The chain employs TRBV9 and TRBJ2-1; D is undetermined. This CDR3 has 17 amino acids. The germline V gene encodes CDR1 SGDLS and CDR2 YYNGEE. V was pared by 0 bases and J by 0 bases, with 13 bases between. The CDR3 DNA is TGTGCCAGCAGCGTAGTATGGTGGAGCCGCTCCTACAATGAGCAGTTCTTC. Translation: CASSVVWWSRSYNEQFF.

About this clone itself: The sample carries other DNA sequences with the same CDR3. The chain joins TRBV27 to TRBJ2-7; D is undetermined. The CDR3 consists of 13 residues. V was pared by 5 bases and J by 0 bases, with 8 bases between. Germline V gives CDR1 MNHEY, CDR2 SMNVEV (reference sequence). This CDR3 reads CASSPNPSYEQYF. In DNA form, the CDR3 reads TGTGCCAGCAGTCCCAATCCCTCCTACGAGCAGTACTTC.

The chain couples TRBV2 to TRBJ2-1; TRBD2 agrees at 13 bases. J gave up 8 bases and V 7 bases, and 5 bases lay outside the gene matches. Germline V gene sequence: CDR1 SNHLY, CDR2 FYNNEI. The CDR3 is made up of 14 amino acids. CDR3 protein: CASTRLAGGDEQFF. In DNA, the CDR3 is TGTGCCAGCACCCGACTAGCGGGAGGCGATGAGCAGTTCTTC.

The chain is built from TRBV5-1 and TRBJ1-1; D may be TRBD1 (5 bases). Germline CDR1 and CDR2: SGHRS and YFSETQ. The CDR3 runs to 15 residues. With 1 base removed from V and 4 bases from J, the gap between germline ends came to 14 bases. CDR3 protein: CASSLRWGVGTEAFF. DNA for the CDR3: TGCGCCAGCAGCTTGAGGTGGGGGGTCGGCACTGAAGCTTTCTTT.

CDR3 sequence: CASSSLRGRNTEAFF. CDR3 nucleotide sequence: TGTGCCAGCAGTTCACTCAGGGGGCGGAACACTGAAGCTTTCTTT. The genes are TRBV28 and TRBJ1-1; 8 bases agree with TRBD1. The CDR3 consists of 15 residues. V shed 4 bases, J shed 1 base, and the junction held 5 bases outside the gene matches. Germline CDR1 is MDHEN and CDR2 is SYDVKM.